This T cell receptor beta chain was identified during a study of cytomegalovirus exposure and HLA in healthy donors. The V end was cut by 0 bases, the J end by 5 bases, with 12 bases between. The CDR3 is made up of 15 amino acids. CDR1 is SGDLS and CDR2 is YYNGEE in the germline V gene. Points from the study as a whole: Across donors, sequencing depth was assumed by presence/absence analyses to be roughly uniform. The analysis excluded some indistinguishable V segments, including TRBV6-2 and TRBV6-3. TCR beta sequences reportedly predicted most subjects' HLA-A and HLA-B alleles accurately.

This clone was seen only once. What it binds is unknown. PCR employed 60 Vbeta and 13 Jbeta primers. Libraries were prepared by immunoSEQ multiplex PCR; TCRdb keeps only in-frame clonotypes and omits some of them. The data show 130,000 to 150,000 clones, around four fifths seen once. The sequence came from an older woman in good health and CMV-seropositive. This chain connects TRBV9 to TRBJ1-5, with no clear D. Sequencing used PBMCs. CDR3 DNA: TGTGCCAGCAGCGTAGCCCCCCAGGCCCATCAGCCCCAGCATTTT. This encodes CASSVAPQAHQPQHF.